This T cell receptor beta chain was identified during a study of cytomegalovirus exposure and HLA in healthy donors. Study-level points and caveats: Cytomegalovirus association was assigned to about 180 TCR beta chains. Researchers reported that a few CMV-associated chains were confirmed in vitro as CMV antigen-specific.

This clone was seen a few times. Its antigen is not identified. PCR employed 60 Vbeta and 13 Jbeta primers. TCRdb's copy holds only in-frame clones and misses some; the assay was immunoSEQ multiplex PCR. The table has about 160,000 clones, approximately 81% seen once. Sequenced sample: PBMCs. This receptor was taken from a man between 18 and 29 years old in good health and CMV-seronegative.

DNA for the CDR3: TGTGCCAGCCCCAGGGGCCGCGGGGAGCAGTACTTC. Translated: CASPRGRGEQYF. The chain couples TRBV9 to TRBJ2-7; D may be TRBD1 (6 bases). V lost 7 bases, J lost 7 bases, and 15 bases lay in between. Germline CDR1 and CDR2: SGDLS and YYNGEE. The CDR3 totals 12 residues.